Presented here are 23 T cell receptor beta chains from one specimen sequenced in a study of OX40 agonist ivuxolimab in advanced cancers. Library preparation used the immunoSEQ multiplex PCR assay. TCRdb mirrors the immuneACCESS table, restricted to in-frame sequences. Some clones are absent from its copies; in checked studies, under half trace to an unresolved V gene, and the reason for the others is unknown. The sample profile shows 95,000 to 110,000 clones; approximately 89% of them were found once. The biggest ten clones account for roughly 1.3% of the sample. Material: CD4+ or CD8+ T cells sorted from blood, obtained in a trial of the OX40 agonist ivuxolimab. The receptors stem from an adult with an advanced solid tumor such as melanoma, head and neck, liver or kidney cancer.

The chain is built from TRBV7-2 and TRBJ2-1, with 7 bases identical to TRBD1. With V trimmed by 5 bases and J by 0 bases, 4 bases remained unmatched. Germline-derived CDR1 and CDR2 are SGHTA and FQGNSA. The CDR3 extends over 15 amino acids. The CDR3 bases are TGTGCCAGCAGCGGATCAGGGGGCTCCTACAATGAGCAGTTCTTC. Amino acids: CASSGSGGSYNEQFF.

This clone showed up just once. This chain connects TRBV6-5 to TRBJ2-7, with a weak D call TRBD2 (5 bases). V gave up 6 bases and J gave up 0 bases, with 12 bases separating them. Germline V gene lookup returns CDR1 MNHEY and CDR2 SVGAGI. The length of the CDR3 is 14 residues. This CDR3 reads CASRSRRSSYEQYF. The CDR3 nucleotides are TGTGCCAGCAGGTCGAGGAGGAGCTCCTACGAGCAGTACTTC.

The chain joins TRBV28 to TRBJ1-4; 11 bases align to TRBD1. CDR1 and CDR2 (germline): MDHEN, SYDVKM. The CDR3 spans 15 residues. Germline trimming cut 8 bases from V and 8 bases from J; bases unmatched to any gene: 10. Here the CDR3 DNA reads TGTGCCAGCCAAGGGACAGGGGGAGAGGGGGAAAAACTGTTTTTT. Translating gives CASQGTGGEGEKLFF.

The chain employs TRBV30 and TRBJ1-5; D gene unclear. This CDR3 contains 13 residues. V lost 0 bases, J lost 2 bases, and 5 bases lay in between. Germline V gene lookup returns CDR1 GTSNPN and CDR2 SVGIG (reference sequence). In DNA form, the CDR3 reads TGTGCCTGGAGTGTATTGGGCAATCAGCCCCAGCATTTT. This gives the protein CAWSVLGNQPQHF.

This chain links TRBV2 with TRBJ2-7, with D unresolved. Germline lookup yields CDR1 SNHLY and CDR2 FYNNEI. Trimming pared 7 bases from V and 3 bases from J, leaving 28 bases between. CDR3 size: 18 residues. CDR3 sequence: CASTYRSAVHSRDYEQYF. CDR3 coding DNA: TGTGCCAGCACTTATAGGTCAGCTGTCCACTCCCGAGACTACGAGCAGTACTTC.

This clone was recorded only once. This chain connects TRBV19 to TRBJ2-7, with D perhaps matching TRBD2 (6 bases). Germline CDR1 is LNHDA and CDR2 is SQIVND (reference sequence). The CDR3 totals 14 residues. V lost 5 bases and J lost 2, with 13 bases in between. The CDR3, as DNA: TGTGCCAGTAGTGAGACTAGTCTTCCCTACGAGCAGTACTTC. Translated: CASSETSLPYEQYF.

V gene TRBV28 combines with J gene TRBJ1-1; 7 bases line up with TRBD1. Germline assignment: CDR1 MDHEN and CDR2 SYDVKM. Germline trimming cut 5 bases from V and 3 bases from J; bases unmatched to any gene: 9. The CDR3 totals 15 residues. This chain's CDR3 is CASSTRQGRYTEAFF. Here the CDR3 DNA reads TGTGCCAGCAGTACAAGACAGGGTCGATACACTGAAGCTTTCTTT.

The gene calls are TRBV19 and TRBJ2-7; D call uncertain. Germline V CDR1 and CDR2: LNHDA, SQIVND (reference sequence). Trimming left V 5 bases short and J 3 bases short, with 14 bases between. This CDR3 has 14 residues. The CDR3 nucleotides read TGTGCCAGTAGTCGTCTCAGTCCATTCTACGAGCAGTACTTC. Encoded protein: CASSRLSPFYEQYF. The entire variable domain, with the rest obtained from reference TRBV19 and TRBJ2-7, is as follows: DGGITQSPKYLFRKEGQNVTLSCEQNLNHDAMYWYRQDPGQGLRLIYYSQIVNDFQKGDIAEGYSVSREKKESFPLTVTSAQKNPTAFYLCASSRLSPFYEQYFGPGTRLTVT.

The CDR3 region has the DNA TGTGCCAGCAGTTTACGGTCTCGGGAGACCCAGTACTTC. Translating it yields CASSLRSRETQYF. The V and J genes are TRBV27 and TRBJ2-5, with D unresolved. The CDR3 totals 13 residues. The ends were cut back, 2 bases at V and 5 bases at J, with 9 bases in the middle. Germline V gene lookup returns CDR1 MNHEY and CDR2 SMNVEV (reference sequence).

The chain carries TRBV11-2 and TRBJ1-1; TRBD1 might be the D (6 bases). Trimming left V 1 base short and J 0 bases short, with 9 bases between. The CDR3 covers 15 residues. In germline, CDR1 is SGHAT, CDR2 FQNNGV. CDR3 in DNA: TGTGCCAGCAGCTTAGGACAGGTGATGAACACTGAAGCTTTCTTT. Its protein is CASSLGQVMNTEAFF.

The CDR3 region has the DNA TGTGCCAGCAGCTCCTATTACGGTGTCGAGCAGTACTTC. It specifies CASSSYYGVEQYF. The chain is built from TRBV7-6 and TRBJ2-7, with D hard to call. This CDR3 contains 13 residues. Trimming left V 4 bases short and J 6 bases short, with 13 bases between. Germline CDR1 and CDR2: SGHVS and FNYEAQ.

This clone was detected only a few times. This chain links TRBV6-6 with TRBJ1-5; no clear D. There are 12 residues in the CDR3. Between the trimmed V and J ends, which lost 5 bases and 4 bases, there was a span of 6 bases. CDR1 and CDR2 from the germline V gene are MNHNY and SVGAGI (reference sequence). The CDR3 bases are TGTGCCAGCAGTACAGCGAATCAGCCCCAGCATTTT. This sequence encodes CASSTANQPQHF.

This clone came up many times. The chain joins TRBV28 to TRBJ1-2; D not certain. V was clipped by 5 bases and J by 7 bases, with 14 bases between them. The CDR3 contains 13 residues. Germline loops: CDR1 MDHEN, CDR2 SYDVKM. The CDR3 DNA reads TGTGCCAGCAGTCCTCCGGGCCTAGGTGGCTACACCTTC. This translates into CASSPPGLGGYTF.

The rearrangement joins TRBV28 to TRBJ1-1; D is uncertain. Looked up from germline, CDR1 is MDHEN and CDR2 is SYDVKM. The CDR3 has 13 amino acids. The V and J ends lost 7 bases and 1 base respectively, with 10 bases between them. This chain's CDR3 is CASIRAGNTEAFF. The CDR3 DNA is TGTGCCAGCATCCGGGCAGGGAACACTGAAGCTTTCTTT.

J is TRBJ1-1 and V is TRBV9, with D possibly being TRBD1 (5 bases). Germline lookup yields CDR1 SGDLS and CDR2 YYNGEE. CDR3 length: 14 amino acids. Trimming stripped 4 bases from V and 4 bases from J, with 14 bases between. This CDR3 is CASSQTTGATEAFF. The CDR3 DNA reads TGTGCCAGCAGCCAAACCACAGGAGCCACTGAAGCTTTCTTT.

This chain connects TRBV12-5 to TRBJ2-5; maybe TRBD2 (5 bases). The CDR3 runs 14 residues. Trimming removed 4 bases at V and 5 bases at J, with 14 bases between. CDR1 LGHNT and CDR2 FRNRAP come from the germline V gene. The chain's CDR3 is CASGSDSKVETQYF. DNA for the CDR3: TGTGCTAGTGGTTCGGACTCCAAGGTGGAGACCCAGTACTTC.

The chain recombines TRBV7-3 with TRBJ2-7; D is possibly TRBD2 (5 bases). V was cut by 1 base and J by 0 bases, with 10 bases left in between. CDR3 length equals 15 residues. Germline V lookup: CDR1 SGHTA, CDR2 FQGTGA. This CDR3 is CASSLIARSSYEQYF. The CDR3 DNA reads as TGTGCCAGCAGCTTAATAGCGCGAAGCTCCTACGAGCAGTACTTC.

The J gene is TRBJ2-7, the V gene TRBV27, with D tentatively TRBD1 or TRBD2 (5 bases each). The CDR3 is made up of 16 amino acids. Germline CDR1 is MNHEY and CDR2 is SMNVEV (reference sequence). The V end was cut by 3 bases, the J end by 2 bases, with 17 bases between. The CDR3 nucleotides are TGTGCCAGCAGTTTGAGGGCTCCCGGGACGGCCTACGAGCAGTACTTC. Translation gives CASSLRAPGTAYEQYF.

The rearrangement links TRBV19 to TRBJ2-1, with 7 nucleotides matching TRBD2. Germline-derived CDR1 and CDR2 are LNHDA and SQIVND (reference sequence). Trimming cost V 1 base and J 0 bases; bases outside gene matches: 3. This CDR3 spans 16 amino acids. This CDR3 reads CASSIVGGSSYNEQFF. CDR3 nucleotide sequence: TGTGCCAGTAGTATAGTAGGCGGGAGCTCCTACAATGAGCAGTTCTTC.

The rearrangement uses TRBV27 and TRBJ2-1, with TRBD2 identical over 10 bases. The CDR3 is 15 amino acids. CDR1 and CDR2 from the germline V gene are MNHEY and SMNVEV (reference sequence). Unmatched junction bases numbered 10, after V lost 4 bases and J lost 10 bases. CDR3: CASSSPGSGRWEQFF. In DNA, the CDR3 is TGTGCCAGCAGTTCCCCGGGTAGCGGGAGGTGGGAGCAGTTCTTC.

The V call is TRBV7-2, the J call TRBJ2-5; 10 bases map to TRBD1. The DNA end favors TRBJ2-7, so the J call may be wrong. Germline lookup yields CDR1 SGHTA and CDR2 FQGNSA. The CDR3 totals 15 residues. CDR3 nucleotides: TGTGCCAGCAGCACTGCGACAGGGGGCCAATACGAGCAGTACTTC. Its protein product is CASSTATGGQYEQYF.

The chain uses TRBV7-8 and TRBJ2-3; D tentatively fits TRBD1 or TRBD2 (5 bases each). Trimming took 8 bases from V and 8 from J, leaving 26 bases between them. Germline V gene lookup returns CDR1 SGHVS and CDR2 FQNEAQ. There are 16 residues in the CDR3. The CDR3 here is CASGLGTGFILGTQYF. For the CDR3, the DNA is TGTGCCAGCGGCCTCGGGACCGGATTTATACTCGGTACGCAGTATTTT.

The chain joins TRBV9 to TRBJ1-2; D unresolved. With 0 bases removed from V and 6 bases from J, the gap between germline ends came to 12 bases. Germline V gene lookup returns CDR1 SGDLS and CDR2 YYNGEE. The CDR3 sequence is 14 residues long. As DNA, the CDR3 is TGTGCCAGCAGCGTAGCGGGAAGGGCCCATGGCTACACCTTC. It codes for CASSVAGRAHGYTF. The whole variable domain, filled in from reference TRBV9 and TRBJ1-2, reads DSGVTQTPKHLITATGQRVTLRCSPRSGDLSVYWYQQSLDQGLQFLIQYYNGEERAKGNILERFSAQQFPDLHSELNLSSLELGDSALYFCASSVAGRAHGYTFGSGTRLTVV.